Detailed here is one T cell receptor beta chain. Antigen specificity is unknown. The data stem from a study of T cell responses to AZD1222 COVID-19 vaccine. Study-wide results and caveats: Donors were mostly white British, more females; clonal diversity possibly underestimated. Sampling captured repertoires only after the peak T cell response.

The method was immunoSEQ multiplex PCR; TCRdb's version includes in-frame clones alone and lacks a portion of them. The profile shows hundreds of thousands of clones, just over 90% of them singletons. The TCR sequence derives from an adult in good health. Specimen: peripheral blood, collected on day 0 of MenACWY control vaccination.

The CDR3 DNA follows: TGTGCCAGTAGTGGGGAGACGTCCCATTATGGCTACACCTTC. This encodes CASSGETSHYGYTF. The rearrangement joins TRBV19 to TRBJ1-2; D remains ambiguous. Trimming shortened V by 5 bases and J by 5 bases, and 15 bases separated the two germline ends. CDR1 is LNHDA, CDR2 SQIVND, per germline (reference sequence). The CDR3 totals 14 residues. The whole variable domain, filled in from reference TRBV19 and TRBJ1-2, reads DGGITQSPKYLFRKEGQNVTLSCEQNLNHDAMYWYRQDPGQGLRLIYYSQIVNDFQKGDIAEGYSVSREKKESFPLTVTSAQKNPTAFYLCASSGETSHYGYTFGSGTRLTVV.